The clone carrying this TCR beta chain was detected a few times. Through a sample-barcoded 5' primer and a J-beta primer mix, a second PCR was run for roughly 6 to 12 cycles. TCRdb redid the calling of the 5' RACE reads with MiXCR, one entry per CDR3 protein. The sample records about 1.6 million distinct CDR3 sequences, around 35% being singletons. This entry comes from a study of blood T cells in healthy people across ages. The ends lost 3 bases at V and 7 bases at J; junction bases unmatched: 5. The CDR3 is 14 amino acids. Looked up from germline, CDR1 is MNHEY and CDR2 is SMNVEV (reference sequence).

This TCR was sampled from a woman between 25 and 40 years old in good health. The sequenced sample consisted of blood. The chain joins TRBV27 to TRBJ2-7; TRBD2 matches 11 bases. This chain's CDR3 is CASSFASGRYEQYF. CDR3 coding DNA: TGTGCCAGCAGTTTCGCTAGCGGGAGGTATGAGCAGTACTTC.